What follows describes a single T cell receptor beta chain. This CDR3 contains 12 residues. Germline V gene sequence: CDR1 SQVTM, CDR2 ANQGSEA. V lost 2 bases and J 10 bases, leaving 13 bases between the germline ends. This entry comes from a study of early T cells in non-severe SARS-CoV-2 infection. TCRdb recomputed calls from the 5' RACE reads with MiXCR, one row per CDR3 protein. The sample includes tens of thousands of distinct CDR3 sequences, roughly 15% of them seen just once. This material consisted of whole blood, taken at baseline. The chain recombines TRBV29-1 with TRBJ2-3, with a possible D match to TRBD1 (6 bases). The receptor was isolated from an adult who was a healthcare worker with PCR-confirmed SARS-CoV-2 infection or an uninfected control (not recorded which). The CDR3 region is CSVELRGIAQYF. The CDR3 bases are TGCAGCGTTGAACTCAGGGGTATTGCGCAGTATTTT.